Included here is one TCR beta chain sequence, with context. In the source study's methods: Using reference gene primer amplification, nucleated cell counts were estimated. Libraries were prepared by immunoSEQ multiplex PCR; TCRdb keeps only in-frame clonotypes and omits some of them. The V and J calls and the clone size are those of that table, but D and trimming were determined from the DNA. The sample shows fewer than 35,000 clones, around 85% of them seen only once. The data are from a study of blood T cell repertoires in COVID-19. The wider study: The United States, Italy and Spain provided the acute and convalescent COVID-19 samples. T cells, B-cell-depleted T cells, or PBMCs supplied cDNA or gDNA.

The CDR3 spans 14 residues. Germline-derived CDR1 and CDR2 are SNHLY and FYNNEI. Trimming at V came to 5 bases and at J to 4 bases, leaving 3 bases not matched to a gene. Source material: peripheral blood. The V gene is TRBV2, the J gene TRBJ1-5, with 9 positions matching TRBD1. The receptor's source is a woman of 80 years or more with active or convalescent COVID-19. The CDR3 reads CASSRGQGNQPQHF. For the CDR3, the DNA is TGTGCCAGCAGTAGAGGACAGGGGAATCAGCCCCAGCATTTT.